This TCR beta chain was recorded in a study of shared clonotypes between healthy human individuals. Within Nashville, Tennessee resided all donors, each a Caucasian adult. This clone was observed once. Its matching antigen is unknown. The CDR3 runs 14 residues. V was cut by 6 bases and J by 1 base, with 13 bases left in between. Germline V gene sequence: CDR1 MNHEY, CDR2 SVGAGI. General study points: Estimated richness values were generally larger in naive subsets than in memory subsets.

This table comes from immunoSEQ multiplex PCR, and its TCRdb copy is limited to in-frame clones, with some not included. The sample holds 850,000 to 1,100,000 clones, about 80% seen once. Sequencing was carried out using memory CD4+ T cells from PBMCs. Subset reported: CD45RA-negative fraction. The chain recombines TRBV6-5 with TRBJ2-7; a possible D gene is TRBD2 (5 bases). The receptor was isolated from a man younger than 30 in good health. Some clones in this sample may be carry-over from other donors' samples. The CDR3 DNA follows: TGTGCCAGCAGCCGAACAAGGAGGTCCTACGAGCAGTACTTC. It specifies CASSRTRRSYEQYF.